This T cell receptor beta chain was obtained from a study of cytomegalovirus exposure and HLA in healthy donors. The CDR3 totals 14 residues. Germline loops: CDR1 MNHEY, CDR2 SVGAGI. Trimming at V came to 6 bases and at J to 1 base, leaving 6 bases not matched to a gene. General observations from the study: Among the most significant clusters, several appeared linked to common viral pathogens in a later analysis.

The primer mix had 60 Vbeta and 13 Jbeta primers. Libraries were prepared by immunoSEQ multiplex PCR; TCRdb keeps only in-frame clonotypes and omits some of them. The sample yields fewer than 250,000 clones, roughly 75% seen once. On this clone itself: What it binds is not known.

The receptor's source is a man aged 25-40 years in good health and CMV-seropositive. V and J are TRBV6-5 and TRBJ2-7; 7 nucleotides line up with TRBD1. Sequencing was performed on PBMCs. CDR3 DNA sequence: TGTGCCAGCAGCCGGGACAGCCAGTCCTACGAGCAGTACTTC. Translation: CASSRDSQSYEQYF.